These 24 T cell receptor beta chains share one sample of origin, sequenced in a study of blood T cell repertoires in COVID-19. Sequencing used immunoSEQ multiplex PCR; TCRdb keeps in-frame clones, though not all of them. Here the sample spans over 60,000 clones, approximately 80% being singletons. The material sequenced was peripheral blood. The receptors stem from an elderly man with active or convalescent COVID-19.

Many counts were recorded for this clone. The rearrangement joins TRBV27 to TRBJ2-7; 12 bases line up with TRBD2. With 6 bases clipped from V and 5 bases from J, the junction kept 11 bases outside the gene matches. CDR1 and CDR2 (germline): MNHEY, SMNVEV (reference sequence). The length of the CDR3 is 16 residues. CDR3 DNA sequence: TGTGCCAGCAGACCCCTGGCTAGCGGGAGGGCACACGAGCAGTACTTC. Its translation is CASRPLASGRAHEQYF.

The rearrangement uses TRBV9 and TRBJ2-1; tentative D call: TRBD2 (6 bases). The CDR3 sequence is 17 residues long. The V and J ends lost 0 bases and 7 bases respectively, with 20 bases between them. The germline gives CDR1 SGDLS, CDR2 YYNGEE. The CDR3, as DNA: TGTGCCAGCAGCGTAGGGTGGAGGGCCCGGGGCACGAATGAGCAGTTCTTC. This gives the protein CASSVGWRARGTNEQFF.

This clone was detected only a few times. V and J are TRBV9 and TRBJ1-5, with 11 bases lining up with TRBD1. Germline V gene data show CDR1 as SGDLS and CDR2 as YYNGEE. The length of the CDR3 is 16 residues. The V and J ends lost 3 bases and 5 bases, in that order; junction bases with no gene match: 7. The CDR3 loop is CASSAKGQGADQPQHF. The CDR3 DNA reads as TGTGCCAGCAGCGCGAAAGGACAGGGGGCGGATCAGCCCCAGCATTTT.

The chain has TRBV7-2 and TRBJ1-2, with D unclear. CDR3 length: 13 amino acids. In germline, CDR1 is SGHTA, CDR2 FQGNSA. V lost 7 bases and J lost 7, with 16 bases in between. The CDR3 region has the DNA TGTGCCAGCAATGGGCAGGAAGAGTTTGGCTACACCTTC. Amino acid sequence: CASNGQEEFGYTF.

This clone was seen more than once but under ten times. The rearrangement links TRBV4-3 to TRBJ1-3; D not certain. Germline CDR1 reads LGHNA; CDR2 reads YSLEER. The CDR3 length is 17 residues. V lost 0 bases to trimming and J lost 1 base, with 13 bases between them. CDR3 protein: CASSQEWRTGSGNTIYF. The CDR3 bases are TGCGCCAGCAGCCAAGAATGGAGGACGGGGTCTGGAAACACCATATATTTT.

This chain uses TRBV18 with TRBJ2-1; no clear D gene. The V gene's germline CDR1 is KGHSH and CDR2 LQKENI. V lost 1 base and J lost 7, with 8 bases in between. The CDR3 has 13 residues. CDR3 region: CASSPQEENEQFF. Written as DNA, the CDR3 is TGTGCCAGCTCACCACAAGAGGAGAATGAGCAGTTCTTC.

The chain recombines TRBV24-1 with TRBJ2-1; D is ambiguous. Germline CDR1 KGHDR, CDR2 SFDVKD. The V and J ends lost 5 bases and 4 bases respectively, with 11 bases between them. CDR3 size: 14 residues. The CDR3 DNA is TGTGCCACCAGTGTCGACGGGTCTTACAATGAGCAGTTCTTC. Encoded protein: CATSVDGSYNEQFF.

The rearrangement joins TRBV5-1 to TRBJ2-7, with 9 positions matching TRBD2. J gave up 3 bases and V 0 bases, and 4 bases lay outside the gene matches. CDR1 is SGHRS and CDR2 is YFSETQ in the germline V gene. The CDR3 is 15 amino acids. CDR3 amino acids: CASSLGVAGDYEQYF. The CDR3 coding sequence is TGCGCCAGCAGCTTGGGAGTAGCGGGGGACTACGAGCAGTACTTC.

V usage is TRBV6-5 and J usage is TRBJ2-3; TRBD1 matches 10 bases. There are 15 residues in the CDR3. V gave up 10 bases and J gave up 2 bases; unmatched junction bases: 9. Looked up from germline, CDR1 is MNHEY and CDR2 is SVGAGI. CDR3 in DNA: TGTGCCACCACCCTGGGACAGGGGATCACAGATACGCAGTATTTT. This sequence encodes CATTLGQGITDTQYF.

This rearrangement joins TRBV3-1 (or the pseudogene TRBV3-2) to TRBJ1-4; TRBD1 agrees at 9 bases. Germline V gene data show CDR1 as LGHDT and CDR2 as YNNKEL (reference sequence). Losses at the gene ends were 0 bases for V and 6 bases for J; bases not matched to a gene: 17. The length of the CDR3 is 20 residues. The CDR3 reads CASSQDAVWDREGMDEKLFF. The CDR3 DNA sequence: TGTGCCAGCAGCCAAGACGCCGTTTGGGACAGGGAGGGGATGGATGAAAAACTGTTTTTT.

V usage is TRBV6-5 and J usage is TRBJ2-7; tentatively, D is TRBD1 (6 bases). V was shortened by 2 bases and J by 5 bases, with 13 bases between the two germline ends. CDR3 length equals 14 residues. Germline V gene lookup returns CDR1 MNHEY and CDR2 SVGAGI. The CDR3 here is CASSYQGKEHEQYF. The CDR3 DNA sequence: TGTGCCAGCAGTTACCAGGGGAAGGAACACGAGCAGTACTTC.

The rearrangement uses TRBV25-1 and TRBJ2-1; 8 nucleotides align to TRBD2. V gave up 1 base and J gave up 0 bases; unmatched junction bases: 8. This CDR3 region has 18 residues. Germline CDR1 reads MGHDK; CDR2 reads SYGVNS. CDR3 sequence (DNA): TGTGCCAGCAGTGAATTCGGGGCGGGAGGAAACTCCTACAATGAGCAGTTCTTC. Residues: CASSEFGAGGNSYNEQFF.

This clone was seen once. DNA of the CDR3: TGTGCCAGTGAGTTTTCAGGGGTGAACACTGAAGCTTTCTTT. This encodes CASEFSGVNTEAFF. V is TRBV28 and J is TRBJ1-1, with a possible D match to TRBD1 (6 bases). The germline V and J ends were trimmed by 9 bases and 0 bases, with 14 bases remaining between them. The CDR3 is 14 amino acids. CDR1 and CDR2 (germline): MDHEN, SYDVKM.

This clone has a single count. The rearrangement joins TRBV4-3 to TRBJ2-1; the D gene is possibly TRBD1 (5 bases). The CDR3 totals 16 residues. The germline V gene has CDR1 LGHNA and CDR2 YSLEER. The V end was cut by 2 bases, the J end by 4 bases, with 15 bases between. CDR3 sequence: CASSQIISTDYNEQFF. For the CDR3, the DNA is TGCGCCAGCAGCCAAATTATCTCGACAGATTACAATGAGCAGTTCTTC.

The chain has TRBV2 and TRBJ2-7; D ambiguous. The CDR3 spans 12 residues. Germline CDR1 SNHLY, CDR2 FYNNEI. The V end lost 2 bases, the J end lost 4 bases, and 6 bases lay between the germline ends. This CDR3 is CASSEHNYEQYF. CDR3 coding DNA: TGTGCCAGCAGTGAACACAATTACGAGCAGTACTTC.

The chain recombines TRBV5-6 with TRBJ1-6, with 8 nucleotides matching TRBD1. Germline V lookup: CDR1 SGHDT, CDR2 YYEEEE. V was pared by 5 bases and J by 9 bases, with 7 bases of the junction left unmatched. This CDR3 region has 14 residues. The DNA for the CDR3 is TGTGCCAGCAGGGAAACAGGGGGGAGTTCACCCCTCCACTTT. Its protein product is CASRETGGSSPLHF.

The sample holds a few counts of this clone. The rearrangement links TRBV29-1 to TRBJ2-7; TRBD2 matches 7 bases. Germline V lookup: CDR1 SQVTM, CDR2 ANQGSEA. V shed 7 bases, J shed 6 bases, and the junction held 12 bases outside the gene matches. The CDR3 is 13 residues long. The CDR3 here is CSGVMSGEGEQYF. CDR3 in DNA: TGCAGCGGGGTAATGTCCGGGGAGGGCGAGCAGTACTTC.

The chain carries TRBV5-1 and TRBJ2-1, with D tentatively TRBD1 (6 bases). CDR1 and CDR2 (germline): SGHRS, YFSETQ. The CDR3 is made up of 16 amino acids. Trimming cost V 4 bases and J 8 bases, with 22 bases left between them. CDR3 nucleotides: TGCGCCAGCAGCCCCACCCAAGGGGGTCCTGGGGATGAGCAGTTCTTC. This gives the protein CASSPTQGGPGDEQFF. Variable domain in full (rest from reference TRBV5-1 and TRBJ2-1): KAGVTQTPRYLIKTRGQQVTLSCSPISGHRSVSWYQQTPGQGLQFLFEYFSETQRNKGNFPGRFSGRQFSNSRSEMNVSTLELGDSALYLCASSPTQGGPGDEQFFGPGTRLTVL.

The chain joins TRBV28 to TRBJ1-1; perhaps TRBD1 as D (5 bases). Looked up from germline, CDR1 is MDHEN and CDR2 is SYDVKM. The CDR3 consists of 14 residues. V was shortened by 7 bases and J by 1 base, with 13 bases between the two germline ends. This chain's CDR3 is CASNLQTGNTEAFF. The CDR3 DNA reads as TGTGCCAGCAACCTCCAAACAGGGAACACTGAAGCTTTCTTT.

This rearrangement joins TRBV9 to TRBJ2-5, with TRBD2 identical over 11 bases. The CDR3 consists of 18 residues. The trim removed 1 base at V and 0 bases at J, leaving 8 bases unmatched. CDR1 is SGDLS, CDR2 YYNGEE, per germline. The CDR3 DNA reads TGTGCCAGCAGCGTATCGCGTACTAGCGGGGGTCACCAAGAGACCCAGTACTTC. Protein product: CASSVSRTSGGHQETQYF.

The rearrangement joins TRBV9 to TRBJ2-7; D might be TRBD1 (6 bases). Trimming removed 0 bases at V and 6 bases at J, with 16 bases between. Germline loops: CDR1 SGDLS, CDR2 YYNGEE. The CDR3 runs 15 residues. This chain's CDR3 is CASSVDGGTWVEQYF. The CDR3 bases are TGTGCCAGCAGCGTAGATGGGGGCACGTGGGTCGAGCAGTACTTC.

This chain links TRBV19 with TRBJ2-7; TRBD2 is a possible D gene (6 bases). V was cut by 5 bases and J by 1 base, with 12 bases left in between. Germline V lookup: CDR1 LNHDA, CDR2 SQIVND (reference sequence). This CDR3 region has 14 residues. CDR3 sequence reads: CASSPGGDSYEQYF. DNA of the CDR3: TGTGCCAGTAGTCCTGGAGGGGATTCCTACGAGCAGTACTTC. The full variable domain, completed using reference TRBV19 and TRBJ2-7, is DGGITQSPKYLFRKEGQNVTLSCEQNLNHDAMYWYRQDPGQGLRLIYYSQIVNDFQKGDIAEGYSVSREKKESFPLTVTSAQKNPTAFYLCASSPGGDSYEQYFGPGTRLTVT.

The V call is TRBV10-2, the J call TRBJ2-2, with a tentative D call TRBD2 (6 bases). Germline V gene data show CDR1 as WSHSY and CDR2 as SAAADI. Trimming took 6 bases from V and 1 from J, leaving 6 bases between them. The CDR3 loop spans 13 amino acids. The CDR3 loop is CASRGGNTGELFF. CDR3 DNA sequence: TGCGCCAGCAGGGGGGGGAACACCGGGGAGCTGTTTTTT.

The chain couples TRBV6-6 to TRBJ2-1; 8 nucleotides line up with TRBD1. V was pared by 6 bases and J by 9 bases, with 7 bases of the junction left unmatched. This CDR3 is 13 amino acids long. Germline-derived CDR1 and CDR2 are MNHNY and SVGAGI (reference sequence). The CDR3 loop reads CASRRTTGVEQFF. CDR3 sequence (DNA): TGTGCCAGCAGACGAACGACAGGGGTTGAGCAGTTCTTC.